The 15 T cell receptor beta chains listed next were all sequenced from one sample in a study of blood T cell repertoires in COVID-19. Clones were sequenced by immunoSEQ multiplex PCR, and TCRdb holds only the in-frame ones, with some missing. The sample lists roughly 190,000 clones; around 82% were seen once. Sequencing was carried out using PBMCs or T cells enriched from blood (not recorded which). These receptors were taken from a woman aged 55-69 years with acute COVID-19.

The genes are TRBV6-4 and TRBJ1-2, with D maybe TRBD1 (6 bases). CDR1 MRHNA and CDR2 SNTAGT come from the germline V gene. CDR3 length: 13 amino acids. Trimming removed 6 bases from V and 9 bases from J, with 17 bases in between. CDR3 DNA: TGTGCCAGCAGCGCGCGGACAGACGGGCGCTACACCTTC. It yields the protein CASSARTDGRYTF.

The table lists this clone with a few counts. The V call is TRBV6-2 or TRBV6-3, the J call TRBJ1-6, with 7 bases aligning to TRBD1. After removal of 5 bases from V and 9 bases from J, the junction contained 10 bases not matched to a gene. Germline loops: CDR1 MNHEY, CDR2 SVGEGT. The CDR3 runs 15 residues. The CDR3 DNA sequence: TGTGCCAGCAGTAAGACAGGGTCGACAATTTCACCCCTCCACTTT. It yields the protein CASSKTGSTISPLHF.

The chain couples TRBV3-1 (or the pseudogene TRBV3-2) to TRBJ2-3; D is unresolved. The CDR3 spans 12 residues. CDR1 LGHDT and CDR2 YNNKEL come from the germline V gene (reference sequence). V was cut by 0 bases and J by 7 bases, with 5 bases left in between. For the CDR3, the DNA is TGTGCCAGCAGCCAAGATACTCATACGCAGTATTTT. As protein: CASSQDTHTQYF.

V usage is TRBV4-1 and J usage is TRBJ2-3, with 9 bases lining up with TRBD2. The J segment lost 3 bases and the V segment lost 2 bases, leaving 9 bases of the junction unmatched. The CDR3 has 17 residues. The germline gives CDR1 MGHRA, CDR2 YSYEKL. The CDR3 DNA reads as TGCGCCAGCAGCCAACCAGGCGGGAGGGCAGCGACAGATACGCAGTATTTT. It encodes CASSQPGGRAATDTQYF.

This clone has only a few counts. V and J are TRBV11-2 and TRBJ2-1; perhaps TRBD1 as D (5 bases). The germline gives CDR1 SGHAT, CDR2 FQNNGV. Trimming removed 3 bases from V and 9 bases from J, with 12 bases in between. The CDR3 is 13 amino acids. Here the CDR3 reads CASSLMGPSEQFF. The CDR3 DNA reads as TGTGCCAGCAGCTTGATGGGGCCCTCTGAGCAGTTCTTC.

This chain links TRBV15 with TRBJ2-3, with TRBD1 matching over 12 bases. This CDR3 region has 16 residues. Germline V CDR1 and CDR2: LNHNV, YYDKDF (reference sequence). V was pared by 5 bases and J by 2 bases, with 5 bases of the junction left unmatched. DNA of the CDR3: TGTGCCACCAGCGGGGGGACAGGGGGCTACACAGATACGCAGTATTTT. It is translated as CATSGGTGGYTDTQYF. Full variable domain (missing parts from reference TRBV15 and TRBJ2-3): DAMVIQNPRYQVTQFGKPVTLSCSQTLNHNVMYWYQQKSSQAPKLLFHYYDKDFNNEADTPDNFQSRRPNTSFCFLDIRSPGLGDTAMYLCATSGGTGGYTDTQYFGPGTRLTVL.

The rearrangement links TRBV5-1 to TRBJ1-1; D perhaps matches TRBD1 (5 bases). The V end lost 4 bases, the J end lost 5 bases, and 9 bases lay between the germline ends. CDR1 is SGHRS, CDR2 YFSETQ, per germline. The CDR3 runs 12 residues. CDR3: CASSAGGTEAFF. In nucleotides, the CDR3 is TGCGCCAGCAGCGCCGGGGGTACTGAAGCTTTCTTT.

The chain is built from TRBV5-4 and TRBJ1-2, with D possibly matching TRBD1 (5 bases). Trimming stripped 2 bases from V and 5 bases from J, with 13 bases between. The CDR3 has 14 residues. Germline CDR1 is SGHNT and CDR2 is YYREEE (reference sequence). As DNA, the CDR3 is TGTGCCAGCAGCTTCGTCAGGGCGAAATATGGCTACACCTTC. This translates into CASSFVRAKYGYTF.

The rearrangement uses TRBV5-5 and TRBJ1-1, with a tentative D call TRBD1 (5 bases). V was shortened by 5 bases and J by 1 base, with 18 bases between the two germline ends. The CDR3 consists of 16 residues. Germline-derived CDR1 and CDR2 are SGHKS and YYEKEE (reference sequence). CDR3 nucleotide sequence: TGTGCCAGCAGTCACCCTCACGGGCAGGGGAACACTGAAGCTTTCTTT. This translates into CASSHPHGQGNTEAFF.

The genes are TRBV29-1 and TRBJ1-5; 7 bases align to TRBD1. The V gene end was trimmed by 4 bases and the J gene end by 7 bases; junction bases not matched to a gene: 10. Per the germline V gene, CDR1 is SQVTM and CDR2 is ANQGSEA. The CDR3 extends over 14 amino acids. The DNA for the CDR3 is TGCAGCGTTGTAGAGGGGGCGCGGGGGCAGCCCCAGCATTTT. Its translation: CSVVEGARGQPQHF.

The V call is TRBV12-3 or TRBV12-4, the J call TRBJ2-7; D gene ambiguous. The CDR3 runs to 13 residues. Between the trimmed V and J ends, which lost 3 bases and 0 bases, there was a span of 6 bases. The CDR3 DNA follows: TGTGCCAGCAGTTTTCTCCTCTCCTACGAGCAGTACTTC. Amino acid sequence: CASSFLLSYEQYF.

The chain is built from TRBV27 and TRBJ1-5, with D tentatively TRBD1 (6 bases). The CDR3 is made up of 15 amino acids. Looked up from germline, CDR1 is MNHEY and CDR2 is SMNVEV (reference sequence). V dropped 4 bases and J dropped 2 bases, with 12 bases sitting between them. This CDR3 is CASSSLEGGNQPQHF. As DNA, the CDR3 is TGTGCCAGCAGTTCATTAGAGGGGGGCAATCAGCCCCAGCATTTT.

This clone was seen a single time. The rearrangement links TRBV25-1 to TRBJ2-1; D is possibly TRBD2 (6 bases). This CDR3 has 17 amino acids. Germline assignment: CDR1 MGHDK and CDR2 SYGVNS. The germline V and J ends were trimmed by 2 bases and 4 bases, with 18 bases remaining between them. The CDR3 reads CASSERGGRSLYNEQFF. The CDR3 DNA follows: TGTGCCAGCAGTGAAAGGGGAGGACGATCCCTTTACAATGAGCAGTTCTTC. Using reference TRBV25-1 and TRBJ2-1 for the parts outside the CDR3, the full variable domain is EADIYQTPRYLVIGTGKKITLECSQTMGHDKMYWYQQDPGMELHLIHYSYGVNSTEKGDLSSESTVSRIRTEHFPLTLESARPSHTSQYLCASSERGGRSLYNEQFFGPGTRLTVL.

The chain uses TRBV6-5 and TRBJ1-1; weak D call: TRBD1 (6 bases). The CDR3 consists of 14 residues. From germline, CDR1 is MNHEY and CDR2 SVGAGI. V dropped 9 bases and J dropped 0 bases, with 14 bases sitting between them. CDR3 nucleotides: TGTGCCAGTAGAACCGGGACAATGAACACTGAAGCTTTCTTT. As protein: CASRTGTMNTEAFF.

The CDR3 is CASSPIPRTVGGYTF. DNA of the CDR3: TGCGCCAGCAGCCCGATCCCTCGGACAGTTGGAGGCTACACCTTC. The chain joins TRBV4-3 to TRBJ1-2; possibly TRBD1 for D (6 bases). Germline CDR1 LGHNA, CDR2 YSLEER. Deletions cut 4 bases from V and 8 bases from J, with 20 bases between. CDR3 size: 15 residues.